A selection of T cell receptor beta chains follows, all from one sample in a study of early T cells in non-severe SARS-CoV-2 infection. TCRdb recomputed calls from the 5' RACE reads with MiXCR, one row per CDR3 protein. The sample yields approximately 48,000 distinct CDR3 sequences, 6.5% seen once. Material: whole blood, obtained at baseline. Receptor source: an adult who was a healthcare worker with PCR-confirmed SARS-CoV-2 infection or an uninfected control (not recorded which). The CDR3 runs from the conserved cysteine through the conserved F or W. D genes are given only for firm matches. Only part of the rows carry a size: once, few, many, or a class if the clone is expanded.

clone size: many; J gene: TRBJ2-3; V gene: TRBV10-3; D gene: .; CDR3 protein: CAISESVAGGTDTQYF; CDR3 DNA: TGTGCCATCAGTGAGTCGGTGGCAGGAGGCACAGATACGCAGTATTTT
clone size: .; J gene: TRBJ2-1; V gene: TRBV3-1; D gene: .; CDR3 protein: CASSQEFSREQFF; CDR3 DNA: TGTGCCAGCAGCCAAGAATTTAGCCGCGAGCAGTTCTTC
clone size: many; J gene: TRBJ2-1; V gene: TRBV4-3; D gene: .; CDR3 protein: CASSQDGDEQFF; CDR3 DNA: TGCGCCAGCAGCCAAGATGGGGATGAGCAGTTCTTC
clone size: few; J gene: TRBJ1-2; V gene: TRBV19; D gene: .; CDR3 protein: CASTHRENYGYTF; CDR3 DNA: TGTGCCAGTACCCACAGGGAAAACTATGGCTACACCTTC
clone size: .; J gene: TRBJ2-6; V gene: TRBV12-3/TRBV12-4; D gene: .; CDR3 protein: CASSLNAGTPWRANVLTF; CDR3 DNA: TGTGCCAGCAGTTTAAACGCAGGGACGCCTTGGAGGGCCAACGTCCTGACTTTC
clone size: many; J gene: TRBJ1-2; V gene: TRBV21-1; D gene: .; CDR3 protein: CASSKISETYYGYTF; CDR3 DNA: TGTGCCAGCAGCAAAATCAGCGAGACTTACTATGGCTACACCTTC
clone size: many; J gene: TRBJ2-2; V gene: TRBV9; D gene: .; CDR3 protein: CASSVDSGSTGELFF; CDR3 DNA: TGTGCCAGCAGCGTAGACTCAGGATCCACCGGGGAGCTGTTTTTT
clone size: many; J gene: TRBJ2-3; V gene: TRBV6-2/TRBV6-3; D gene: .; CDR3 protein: CASSGGAAEQYF; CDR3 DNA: TGTGCCAGCAGCGGCGGCGCCGCGGAGCAGTATTTT
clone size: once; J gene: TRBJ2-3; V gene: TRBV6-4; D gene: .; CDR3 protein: CASAGQGGTDTQYF; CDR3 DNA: TGTGCCAGCGCCGGACAGGGAGGGACAGATACGCAGTATTTT
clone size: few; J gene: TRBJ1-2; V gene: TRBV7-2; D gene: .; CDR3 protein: CASSPTSGQGNGYTF; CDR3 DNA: TGTGCCAGCAGCCCTACGTCCGGGCAGGGGAATGGCTACACCTTC
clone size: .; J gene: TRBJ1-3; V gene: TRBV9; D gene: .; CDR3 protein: CASSVDSGRGNTIYF; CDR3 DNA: TGTGCCAGCAGCGTAGATTCGGGGAGAGGAAACACCATATATTTT
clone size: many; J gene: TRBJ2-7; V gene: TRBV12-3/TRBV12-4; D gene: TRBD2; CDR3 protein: CASSFRLAGGLSYEQYF; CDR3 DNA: TGTGCCAGCAGTTTCCGACTAGCGGGGGGACTCTCCTACGAGCAGTACTTC
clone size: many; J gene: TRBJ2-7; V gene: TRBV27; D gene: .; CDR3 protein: CASSPGRVLYEQYF; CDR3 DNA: TGTGCCAGCAGCCCCGGACGAGTACTATACGAGCAGTACTTC
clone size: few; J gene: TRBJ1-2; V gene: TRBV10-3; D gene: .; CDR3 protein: CAISEGRNESTGYTF; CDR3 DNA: TGTGCCATCAGTGAGGGCAGGAATGAGTCAACGGGCTACACCTTC
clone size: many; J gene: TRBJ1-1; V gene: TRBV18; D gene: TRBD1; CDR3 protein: CASSSDRGPTEAFF; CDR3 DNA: TGTGCCAGCTCATCAGACAGGGGTCCCACTGAAGCTTTCTTT
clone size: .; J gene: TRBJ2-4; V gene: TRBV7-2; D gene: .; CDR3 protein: CASSPQSTAKNIQYF; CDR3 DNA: TGTGCCAGCAGCCCCCAGAGTACGGCCAAAAACATTCAGTACTTC
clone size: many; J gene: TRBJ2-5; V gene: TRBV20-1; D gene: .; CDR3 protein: CSASTGVGETQYF; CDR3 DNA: TGCAGTGCTAGCACCGGGGTAGGAGAGACCCAGTACTTC
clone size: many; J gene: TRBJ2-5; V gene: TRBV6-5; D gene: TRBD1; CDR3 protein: CASSYRGRGQETQYF; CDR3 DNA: TGTGCCAGCAGTTACCGGGGCAGGGGGCAGGAGACCCAGTACTTC
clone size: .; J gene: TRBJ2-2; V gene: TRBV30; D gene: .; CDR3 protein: CAWRIGGNTGELFF; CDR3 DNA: TGTGCCTGGAGGATAGGAGGGAACACCGGGGAGCTGTTTTTT
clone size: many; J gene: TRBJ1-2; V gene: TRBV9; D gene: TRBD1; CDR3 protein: CASNRPQGANYGYTF; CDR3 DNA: TGTGCCAGCAACCGACCCCAGGGGGCTAACTATGGCTACACCTTC